This T cell receptor (beta chain) emerged from a study of shared clonotypes between healthy human individuals. There were only Caucasian adults among the donors, and all lived in Nashville, Tennessee. Splitting of CD4+ cells produced CD45RA+ naive and CD45RA-negative memory subsets. Generated by immunoSEQ multiplex PCR, the TCRdb table keeps only in-frame clones and is missing some. The sample includes about 1 million clones, about 76% seen only once; the top ten take 1.4% to 1.5%. This CDR3 contains 15 residues. Trimming cost V 4 bases and J 6 bases; bases outside gene matches: 10. The germline CDR1 and CDR2 sequences are SGHNT and YYREEE (reference sequence).

This chain uses TRBV5-4 with TRBJ2-1, with TRBD1 identical over 7 bases. The receptor was derived from a young man in good health. The sequencing sample was made of memory CD4+ T cells sorted from blood. Subset meaning: CD45RA-negative fraction. As DNA, the CDR3 is TGTGCCAGCAGCCGAGACAGGGTTCTGGGCAATGAGCAGTTCTTC. It codes for CASSRDRVLGNEQFF.